Shown below are 3 T cell receptor beta chains from a single sample sequenced in a study of T cells in Graves' hyperthyroidism and ophthalmopathy. What was amplified from RNA transcripts were TCR beta CDR3 regions. HTBI primers were employed in a first-round RT-PCR of the TCR CDR3. From the multiplex PCR reads, TCRdb called clonotypes with MiXCR, one entry per CDR3 protein. The data show approximately 330,000 distinct CDR3 sequences, with roughly 21% seen just once and around 48% held by the top ten. Sample: blood. The receptor set was obtained from a woman between 45 and 65 years old with Graves' hyperthyroidism.

This chain connects TRBV19 to TRBJ2-5; 8 nucleotides align to TRBD1. This CDR3 is 15 amino acids long. The junction had 5 bases not matched to a gene; V was cut back by 4 bases and J by 1 base. Germline V gene lookup returns CDR1 LNHDA and CDR2 SQIVND (reference sequence). The DNA of the CDR3 is TGTGCCAGTAGTACCTGGGGGACAGGCCAAGAGACCCAGTACTTC. It translates to CASSTWGTGQETQYF. Supplemented by reference TRBV19 and TRBJ2-5, the full variable domain reads DGGITQSPKYLFRKEGQNVTLSCEQNLNHDAMYWYRQDPGQGLRLIYYSQIVNDFQKGDIAEGYSVSREKKESFPLTVTSAQKNPTAFYLCASSTWGTGQETQYFGPGTRLLVL.

This clonotype has a count of ten or more. The chain uses TRBV7-9 and TRBJ2-3; D is uncertain. The V gene's germline CDR1 is SEHNR and CDR2 FQNEAQ (reference sequence). V was clipped by 5 bases and J by 2 bases, with 5 bases between them. The CDR3 runs to 12 residues. The CDR3 sequence is CASSRFTDTQYF. The DNA for the CDR3 is TGTGCCAGCAGCAGATTCACAGATACGCAGTATTTT. Using reference TRBV7-9 and TRBJ2-3 for the parts outside the CDR3, the full variable domain is DTGVSQNPRHKITKRGQNVTFRCDPISEHNRLYWYRQTLGQGPEFLTYFQNEAQLEKSRLLSDRFSAERPKGSFSTLEIQRTEQGDSAMYLCASSRFTDTQYFGPGTRLTVL.

This clonotype was detected ten times or more. The chain couples TRBV24-1 to TRBJ2-1; 8 bases are shared with TRBD2. J gave up 10 bases and V 1 base, and 8 bases lay outside the gene matches. Germline V lookup: CDR1 KGHDR, CDR2 SFDVKD. This CDR3 is 15 amino acids long. The CDR3 loop is CATSDFRAGGDEQFF. CDR3 DNA sequence: TGTGCCACCAGTGATTTTCGGGCGGGAGGAGACGAGCAGTTCTTC.